Sequencing of this T cell receptor (beta chain) was carried out in a study of blood T cell repertoires in COVID-19. Study-wide background: The United States, Italy and Spain were the sources of the acute and convalescent COVID-19 samples. PBMCs, B-cell-depleted T cells, or T cells were the source of the cDNA or gDNA that made up the material.

Germline loops: CDR1 MNHEY, CDR2 SMNVEV (reference sequence). The CDR3 is made up of 15 amino acids. V shed 2 bases and J 3 bases; nucleotides not matched to a gene: 3. In the original analysis: Amplification of reference gene primers was used by the study to estimate nucleated cell counts. Libraries were prepared by immunoSEQ multiplex PCR; TCRdb keeps only in-frame clonotypes and omits some of them. The DNA was the basis for D and trimming; V, J and clone size are from that table. The data contain some 70,000 clones, around 90% of them singletons. This clonotype originated in a man between 50 and 59 years old with acute or convalescent COVID-19. Specimen: peripheral blood. The chain carries TRBV27 and TRBJ1-5; 8 bases agree with TRBD1. The CDR3 spells CASSLRTGTNQPQHF. The CDR3 DNA reads TGTGCCAGCAGTTTACGGACAGGGACCAATCAGCCCCAGCATTTT.